This T cell receptor (beta chain) was captured by sequencing in a study of blood T cells in healthy people across ages. V was clipped by 8 bases and J by 1 base, with 15 bases between them. CDR3 length: 14 residues. CDR1 and CDR2 (germline): SGHAT, FQDESV (reference sequence). There are a few counts of this clonotype. It was with a sample-barcoded 5' primer and a J-beta primer mix that a second PCR of roughly 7 to 12 cycles was run. Each CDR3 protein gets one entry after TCRdb re-called the 5' RACE reads with MiXCR. The table lists over 1,500,000 distinct CDR3 sequences, around half of them singletons.

J is TRBJ2-7 and V is TRBV11-1, with D uncertain. This clonotype was obtained from a woman in her forties in good health. The sequencing input was blood. The CDR3 DNA reads TGTGCCAGCGGTCCGGCAGGAGTTTCCTACGAGCAGTACTTC. Translated: CASGPAGVSYEQYF.